This is a list of T cell receptor beta chains from one sample in a study of response to subunit inactivated influenza vaccine. TCRdb reprocessed the RT-PCR reads with MiXCR, giving one entry per CDR3 protein. This sample carries around 530,000 distinct CDR3 sequences, 16% of them seen once, and the ten largest clones take 2.5% to 3.5%. Material: CD4+ T cells sorted from PBMCs, obtained around 25 months after vaccination. All receptors come from a man between 50 and 70 years old who received an inactivated influenza vaccine. Each CDR3 is given with its conserved first and last residue. The order of the fields is V gene, D gene, clone size, J gene, CDR3 DNA, CDR3 protein. D genes are given only for firm matches. Only some rows state a clone size, as once, few, many or a class for expanded clones.

>TRBV20-1|.|.|TRBJ1-2
TGCAGTGCCGGAGGGGTGCCTGGCTACACCTTC
CSAGGVPGYTF
>TRBV4-2|.|few|TRBJ2-3
TGTGCCAGCAGCCAAGACGGGGCTCTCCTAGATACGCAGTATTTT
CASSQDGALLDTQYF
>TRBV20-1|TRBD1|few|TRBJ1-1
TGCAGTGCTAGAGATCTACAGGGGGCTGACACTGAAGCTTTCTTT
CSARDLQGADTEAFF
>TRBV10-3|TRBD2|.|TRBJ2-7
TGTGCCATCAGTGAGTCCGGGGGGAATACCTACGAGCAGTACTTC
CAISESGGNTYEQYF
>TRBV20-1|TRBD2|.|TRBJ2-5
TGCAGTGCTAGAGCCGGGACTAGCGGGGTAATCCAGTACTTC
CSARAGTSGVIQYF
>TRBV5-5|.|many|TRBJ1-4
TGTGCCAGCACAAAGACGGGGGGGGAAGAAAAACTGTTTTTT
CASTKTGGEEKLFF
>TRBV29-1|.|once|TRBJ2-1
TGCAGCGCCGTGACAGGAACCTACAATGAGCAGTTCTTC
CSAVTGTYNEQFF
>TRBV3-1|TRBD2|.|TRBJ2-5
TGTGCCAGCAGTCGGACTAGCTGGGAGACCCAGTACTTC
CASSRTSWETQYF
>TRBV5-5|TRBD1|few|TRBJ1-5
TGTGCCAGCAGCTGGGGACAGAGTAATAGCAATCAGCCCCAGCATTTT
CASSWGQSNSNQPQHF
>TRBV12-3/TRBV12-4|.|many|TRBJ1-2
TGTGCCAGCAGTTTAGCCGGGGGCCCGGGGGGCTACACCTTC
CASSLAGGPGGYTF
>TRBV29-1|.|few|TRBJ1-1
TGCAGCGTTGCGGTTGGGAACACTGAAGCTTTCTTT
CSVAVGNTEAFF
>TRBV19|.|.|TRBJ2-2
TGTGCCAGTAGTAGGCAGGGGATGGCCGGGGAGCTGTTTTTT
CASSRQGMAGELFF
>TRBV20-1|.|.|TRBJ2-3
TGCAGTGCTGATGGAGGCAGGGGAGTTAAGGCAGATACGCAGTATTTT
CSADGGRGVKADTQYF
>TRBV7-9|TRBD2|few|TRBJ2-3
TGTGCCAGCAGCTTACTAGCGGGAATGGGGGATACGCAGTATTTT
CASSLLAGMGDTQYF
>TRBV28|.|.|TRBJ2-2
TGTGCCAGCAATTCCCCAAACACCGGGGAGCTGTTTTTT
CASNSPNTGELFF
>TRBV7-6|.|few|TRBJ2-3
TGTGCCAGCAGCTTAGACAGGGTGGCAGATACGCAGTATTTT
CASSLDRVADTQYF
>TRBV4-2|TRBD2|.|TRBJ2-7
TGTGCCAGCAGCACACGGACTAGCGGGAGTGGCGAGCAGTACTTC
CASSTRTSGSGEQYF
>TRBV9|.|.|TRBJ2-2
TGTGCCAGCAGCCCCACCCCCCAGAGGACCGGGGAGCTGTTTTTT
CASSPTPQRTGELFF
>TRBV10-3|TRBD2|.|TRBJ2-1
TGTGCCATCAGTGAGCGTCGGCTAGCGGGAGGCCTCAGCTATGAGCAGTTCTTC
CAISERRLAGGLSYEQFF
>TRBV7-2|TRBD1|.|TRBJ1-2
TGTGCCAGCAGCCCCAGACAGGGGCAGTATGGCTACACCTTC
CASSPRQGQYGYTF
>TRBV20-1|.|.|TRBJ2-1
TGCAGTGCTAGAGATGCAAGGATTGACAAGCGGTTCTTC
CSARDARIDKRFF
>TRBV6-5|.|once|TRBJ2-2
TGTGCCAGCAGTTACGGGGCCCCAGGGACTGCGAACACCGGGGAGCTGTTTTTT
CASSYGAPGTANTGELFF
>TRBV18|TRBD1|few|TRBJ2-1
TGTGCCAGCTCCCCTAATATGGACAGGGCTGAGCAGTTCTTC
CASSPNMDRAEQFF
>TRBV7-2|.|.|TRBJ1-1
TGTGCCAGCAGCCCACACATAAACACTGAAGCTTTCTTT
CASSPHINTEAFF
>TRBV25-1|.|.|TRBJ1-1
TGTGCCAGCAGTGCCGCAGCGGGGACTGAAGCTTTCTTT
CASSAAAGTEAFF
>TRBV6-4|.|.|TRBJ2-5
TGTGCCAGCAGTGACTCGAGACGGGTCGAGACCCAGTACTTC
CASSDSRRVETQYF
>TRBV7-9|TRBD2|.|TRBJ2-7
TGTGCCAGCAGCTTAGGACTAGCTGACGCCTACGAGCAGTACTTC
CASSLGLADAYEQYF
>TRBV5-1|.|few|TRBJ2-3
TGCGCCAGCAGCGGCGGGGAGGTCCACGATACGCAGTATTTT
CASSGGEVHDTQYF
>TRBV2|TRBD1|.|TRBJ1-5
TGTGCCAGCAGTCCCGACAGGGGTAAAGGCAATCAGCCCCAGCATTTT
CASSPDRGKGNQPQHF
>TRBV20-1|TRBD2|.|TRBJ2-7
TGCAGTGCTAGCGGGAGGCTTTACGAGCAGTACTTC
CSASGRLYEQYF
>TRBV4-3|.|few|TRBJ1-4
TGCGCCAGCAGCCAAGAGGACAGAGGTCTGCTGTCTCACGAAAAACTGTTTTTT
CASSQEDRGLLSHEKLFF
>TRBV7-9|.|few|TRBJ2-6
TGTGCCAGCGTGGGCTCTGGGGCCAACGTCCTGACTTTC
CASVGSGANVLTF
>TRBV19|.|.|TRBJ2-3
TGTGCCAGTAGTATCCCGGGCTCCGATACGCAGTATTTT
CASSIPGSDTQYF
>TRBV15|TRBD2|many|TRBJ2-1
TGTGCCACCAGCAGAGATCTGGCTAGCGGGAGGAATGAGCAGTTCTTC
CATSRDLASGRNEQFF
>TRBV12-3/TRBV12-4|.|few|TRBJ2-6
TGTGCCAGCAGTACGTTAGGGCGGGTTGGGGCCAACGTCCTGACTTTC
CASSTLGRVGANVLTF
>TRBV20-1|.|few|TRBJ2-5
TGCAGTGCTAGACTCGCGGGACTCGGGCAAGAGACCCAGTACTTC
CSARLAGLGQETQYF
>TRBV28|.|few|TRBJ1-2
TGTGCCAGCCATAGCGTTGGGCCTAACTATGGCTACACCTTC
CASHSVGPNYGYTF
>TRBV6-5|.|many|TRBJ2-2
TGTGCCAGCAGTTTCAGCGGGGAGCTGTTTTTT
CASSFSGELFF
>TRBV7-9|TRBD1|.|TRBJ2-5
TGTGCCAGCAGCTTAGGGACAGGGACATCAGAGACCCAGTACTTC
CASSLGTGTSETQYF